The entry below gives a single T cell receptor (beta chain) sequence along with its context. The entry originates in a study of blood T cell repertoires in COVID-19. Study information: PBMCs, B-cell-depleted T cells, or T cells provided the cDNA or gDNA that made up the material.

Losses at the gene ends were 4 bases for V and 4 bases for J; bases not matched to a gene: 15. Germline CDR1 reads LNHDA; CDR2 reads SQIVND (reference sequence). The length of the CDR3 is 18 residues. Authors' analysis steps: The assay estimated nucleated cells by amplifying reference gene primers. Repertoires were generated with immunoSEQ multiplex PCR, while TCRdb's copy carries only in-frame clones and drops some. The V and J calls and clone size were taken over from that table, and D and trimming were inferred from the DNA. The sample gives some 250,000 clones, 65% to 85% of which show up once; roughly 5.8% is in the top ten.

Input material: peripheral blood. The sequence came from an elderly man with acute or convalescent COVID-19. This chain links TRBV19 with TRBJ1-4, with 7 bases matching TRBD1. The CDR3 DNA follows: TGTGCCAGTAGTACTCCGCCTCGGGACAGATCCCTTAATGAAAAACTGTTTTTT. Protein: CASSTPPRDRSLNEKLFF. The full variable domain, its missing parts supplied by reference TRBV19 and TRBJ1-4, is DGGITQSPKYLFRKEGQNVTLSCEQNLNHDAMYWYRQDPGQGLRLIYYSQIVNDFQKGDIAEGYSVSREKKESFPLTVTSAQKNPTAFYLCASSTPPRDRSLNEKLFFGSGTQLSVL.